The rows below give T cell receptor beta chains drawn from one sample of a study of T cell repertoires in ileal Crohn's disease. The protocol was immunoSEQ multiplex PCR, while the TCRdb copy is restricted to in-frame clones and leaves out a portion. This sample has 6,400 or so clones, with approximately 80% found just once. Sequences were obtained from ileal tissue. These receptors were collected from an adult with Crohn's disease. CDR3s include the opening cysteine and the closing phenylalanine or tryptophan. The order of the fields is clone size, J gene, V gene, D gene, CDR3 DNA, CDR3 protein. D genes are given only for firm matches. Not every row has a clone size; where given, it reads once, few, many or a size class.

NA | TRBJ2-7 | TRBV7-9 | TRBD1 | TGTGCCAGCAGCGGAGCCGGGACAGGGTACCACGAGCAGTACTTC | CASSGAGTGYHEQYF
NA | TRBJ1-2 | TRBV28 | NA | TGTGCCAGCGGGACGACTTACTATGGCTACACCTTC | CASGTTYYGYTF
NA | TRBJ2-2 | TRBV29-1 | TRBD1 | TGCAGCGCCAAGACAGGGACCGACACCGGGGAGCTGTTTTTT | CSAKTGTDTGELFF
NA | TRBJ2-3 | TRBV29-1 | NA | TGCAGCGTTGAAGAAGGCAGGGAAGGGGGGTATACGCAGTATTTT | CSVEEGREGGYTQYF
NA | TRBJ1-5 | TRBV6-1 | NA | TGTGCCAGCAAACGCGACGTTAGCAATCAGCCCCAGCATTTT | CASKRDVSNQPQHF
NA | TRBJ1-5 | TRBV19 | NA | TGTGCCAGCCATTGGGCTAAGGATCAGCCCCAGCATTTT | CASHWAKDQPQHF
NA | TRBJ2-5 | TRBV7-9 | NA | TGTGCCAGCAGCTCGGCAACCCAAGAGACCCAGTACTTC | CASSSATQETQYF
NA | TRBJ2-5 | TRBV7-9 | NA | TGTGCCAGCAGCTTATCGGGGATGGGTGCGACCCAGTACTTC | CASSLSGMGATQYF
NA | TRBJ2-1 | TRBV4-2 | NA | TGTGCCAGCAGCCAAGGGGTTAGCTTGGGGCATGAGCAGTTCTTC | CASSQGVSLGHEQFF
NA | TRBJ2-4 | TRBV29-1 | NA | TGCAGCGTTGAAGATGGGTGGGACATTCAGTACTTC | CSVEDGWDIQYF
NA | TRBJ2-2 | TRBV7-2 | NA | TGTGCCAGCAGCTTAGCGGTGAACACCGGGGAGCTGTTTTTT | CASSLAVNTGELFF
NA | TRBJ2-1 | TRBV4-2 | TRBD2 | TGTGCCAGCAGCCCAGGGACTAGCGGGGGGGCCCGTAATGAGCAGTTCTTC | CASSPGTSGGARNEQFF
NA | TRBJ2-2 | TRBV7-6 | NA | TGTGCCAGCAGCCAGAACAGACCCGGGGAGCTGTTTTTT | CASSQNRPGELFF
few | TRBJ1-1 | TRBV29-1 | NA | TGCAGCGTTGGGTTTGGGGGGGGTGACACTGAAGCTTTCTTT | CSVGFGGGDTEAFF